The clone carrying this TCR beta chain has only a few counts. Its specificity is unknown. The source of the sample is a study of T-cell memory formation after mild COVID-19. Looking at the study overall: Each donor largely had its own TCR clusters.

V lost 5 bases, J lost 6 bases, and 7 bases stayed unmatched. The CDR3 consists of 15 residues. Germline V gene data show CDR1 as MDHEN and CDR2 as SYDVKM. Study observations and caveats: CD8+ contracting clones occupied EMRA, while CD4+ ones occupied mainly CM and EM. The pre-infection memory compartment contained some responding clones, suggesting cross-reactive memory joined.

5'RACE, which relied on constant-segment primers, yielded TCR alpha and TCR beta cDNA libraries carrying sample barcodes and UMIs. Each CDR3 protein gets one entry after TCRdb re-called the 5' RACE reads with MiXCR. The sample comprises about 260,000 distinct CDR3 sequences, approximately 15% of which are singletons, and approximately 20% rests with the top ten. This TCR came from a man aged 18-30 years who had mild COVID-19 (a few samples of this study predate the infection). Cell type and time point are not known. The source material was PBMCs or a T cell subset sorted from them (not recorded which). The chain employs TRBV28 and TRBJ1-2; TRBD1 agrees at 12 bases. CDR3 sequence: CASSPLGQGADGYTF. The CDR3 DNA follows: TGTGCCAGCAGTCCCCTGGGACAGGGGGCCGATGGCTACACCTTC.